This entry lists 15 T cell receptor beta chains sequenced from one sample in a study of cytomegalovirus exposure and HLA in healthy donors. Researchers ran the PCR with 60 Vbeta and 13 Jbeta primers. The data were produced by immunoSEQ multiplex PCR, yet TCRdb's version contains in-frame clones alone and is incomplete. The sample includes some 56,000 clones, 70% to 85% of them seen just once. The sample comprised PBMCs. The receptors stem from a man in his fifties or sixties in good health and CMV-seronegative.

This chain links TRBV10-2 with TRBJ1-1, with TRBD1 as a possible D gene (5 bases). The CDR3 runs 14 residues. Trimming removed 6 bases from V and 5 bases from J, with 16 bases in between. Germline CDR1 WSHSY, CDR2 SAAADI. The CDR3 sequence: CASSAGGVPTEAFF. The CDR3 bases are TGCGCCAGCAGCGCAGGAGGGGTTCCAACTGAAGCTTTCTTT.

The chain carries TRBV19 and TRBJ1-6, with 8 positions matching TRBD1. Trimming removed 5 bases from V and 9 bases from J; junction bases left unmatched: 15. CDR3 length: 17 amino acids. Germline loops: CDR1 LNHDA, CDR2 SQIVND (reference sequence). Written as DNA, the CDR3 is TGTGCCAGTAGTCCTTCAGCCGCCAGGGGGCCGCGTTCACCCCTCCACTTT. This sequence encodes CASSPSAARGPRSPLHF.

This clone was recorded only once. V gene TRBV30 combines with J gene TRBJ2-7, with 8 bases aligning to TRBD2. J was trimmed by 5 bases and V by 0 bases; bases with no gene match: 9. The CDR3 contains 15 residues. Looked up from germline, CDR1 is GTSNPN and CDR2 is SVGIG (reference sequence). CDR3 sequence reads: CAWSVGSGDVDEQYF. CDR3 sequence (DNA): TGTGCCTGGAGTGTAGGTAGCGGGGACGTCGACGAGCAGTACTTC.

This chain uses TRBV2 with TRBJ1-2, with 9 bases fitting TRBD1. The CDR3 sequence is 13 residues long. Looked up from germline, CDR1 is SNHLY and CDR2 is FYNNEI. The J segment lost 8 bases and the V segment lost 7 bases, leaving 8 bases of the junction unmatched. The DNA for the CDR3 is TGTGCCAGCACCCGGACAGGGGTTGAGGGCTACACCTTC. As protein: CASTRTGVEGYTF. Using reference TRBV2 and TRBJ1-2 for the parts outside the CDR3, the full variable domain is EPEVTQTPSHQVTQMGQEVILRCVPISNHLYFYWYRQILGQKVEFLVSFYNNEISEKSEIFDDQFSVERPDGSNFTLKIRSTKLEDSAMYFCASTRTGVEGYTFGSGTRLTVV.

The chain recombines TRBV9 with TRBJ1-1; TRBD1 might be the D (5 bases). The CDR3 has 13 amino acids. Germline CDR1 reads SGDLS; CDR2 reads YYNGEE. The V end lost 3 bases, the J end lost 7 bases, and 13 bases lay between the germline ends. The CDR3 sequence: CASSETGWGEAFF. The CDR3 region has the DNA TGTGCCAGCAGCGAAACAGGATGGGGTGAAGCTTTCTTT.

The J gene is TRBJ2-3, the V gene TRBV27; a weak D match, TRBD1 (5 bases). Germline V gene sequence: CDR1 MNHEY, CDR2 SMNVEV (reference sequence). This CDR3 is 15 amino acids long. V lost 0 bases and J lost 1, with 8 bases in between. This CDR3 is CASSLSGHRTDTQYF. Here the CDR3 DNA reads TGTGCCAGCAGTTTATCCGGACACCGCACAGATACGCAGTATTTT.

This chain joins TRBV6-1 and TRBJ1-1; the D gene is possibly TRBD1 (6 bases). V was trimmed by 4 bases and J by 1 base, leaving 13 bases between them. Per the germline V gene, CDR1 is MNHNS and CDR2 is SASEGT. The CDR3 length is 15 residues. The CDR3 reads CASSVRLTGNTEAFF. The CDR3 bases are TGTGCCAGCAGTGTACGCTTGACAGGGAACACTGAAGCTTTCTTT.

V gene TRBV6-4 combines with J gene TRBJ2-6; D gene unclear. The CDR3 contains 13 residues. V lost 5 bases to trimming and J lost 3 bases, with 5 bases between them. CDR1 is MRHNA and CDR2 is SNTAGT in the germline V gene. The CDR3 spells CASSSGGANVLTF. In DNA form, the CDR3 reads TGTGCCAGCAGTTCAGGTGGGGCCAACGTCCTGACTTTC.

J is TRBJ1-2 and V is TRBV6-1; 7 positions agree with TRBD1. V dropped 8 bases and J dropped 3; count of bases not matched to a gene: 3. CDR3 length equals 12 residues. Germline V gene data show CDR1 as MNHNS and CDR2 as SASEGT. For the CDR3, the DNA is TGTGCCAGCCTCGACAGGGACTATGGCTACACCTTC. Translated: CASLDRDYGYTF.

V gene TRBV5-6 combines with J gene TRBJ2-7; D unclear. Germline CDR1 reads SGHDT; CDR2 reads YYEEEE. This CDR3 is built from 13 residues. Trimming stripped 0 bases from V and 1 base from J, with 5 bases between. CDR3 in amino acids: CASSLVRSYEQYF. Written as DNA, the CDR3 is TGTGCCAGCAGCTTGGTCCGGTCCTACGAGCAGTACTTC.

The chain has TRBV4-2 and TRBJ2-5, with 8 bases matching TRBD2. Germline V gene lookup returns CDR1 LGHNA and CDR2 YNFKEQ. V lost 4 bases and J lost 3; bases outside the gene matches: 13. This CDR3 comprises 17 residues. The CDR3 sequence is CASSRRGGGGPEETQYF. The CDR3, as DNA: TGTGCCAGCAGCCGCCGAGGTGGCGGGGGGCCCGAAGAGACCCAGTACTTC.

The rearrangement uses TRBV7-2 and TRBJ1-6; D unclear. CDR1 is SGHTA, CDR2 FQGNSA, per germline. CDR3 length equals 14 residues. V dropped 1 base and J dropped 9 bases, with 10 bases sitting between them. The CDR3 here is CASSLGLGSSPLHF. CDR3 bases: TGTGCCAGCAGCTTAGGTCTAGGGAGTTCACCCCTCCACTTT.

This chain links TRBV2 with TRBJ2-7; TRBD2 aligns across 12 bases. CDR1 SNHLY and CDR2 FYNNEI come from the germline V gene. This CDR3 region has 17 residues. Trimming took 1 base from V and 5 from J; bases not matched to a gene: 9. CDR3 protein: CASSEENPGLAGDEQYF. The DNA of the CDR3 is TGTGCCAGCAGTGAAGAGAACCCGGGACTAGCGGGCGACGAGCAGTACTTC.

The gene calls are TRBV7-9 and TRBJ1-6; no clear D. Germline-derived CDR1 and CDR2 are SEHNR and FQNEAQ (reference sequence). This CDR3 spans 13 amino acids. Trimming cost V 1 base and J 13 bases, with 11 bases left between them. Here the CDR3 reads CASSLGDARPLHF. The CDR3 nucleotides read TGTGCCAGCAGCTTAGGAGACGCTAGGCCCCTCCACTTT.

Comments on this clone: Compared with germline, one end of the junction differs, possibly owing to a read error. The rearrangement joins TRBV30 to TRBJ1-2; D not resolved. The germline V gene has CDR1 GTSNPN and CDR2 SVGIG (reference sequence). This CDR3 is built from 14 residues. The CDR3 DNA is TGTGCCTGGAGTCCGGAGGGAACTAACTATGGCCACACCTTC. It translates to CAWSPEGTNYGHTF. The whole variable domain, filled in from reference TRBV30 and TRBJ1-2, reads SQTIHQWPATLVQPVGSPLSLECTVEGTSNPNLYWYRQAAGRGLQLLFYSVGIGQISSEVPQNLSASRPQDRQFILSSKKLLLSDSGFYLCAWSPEGTNYGHTFGSGTRLTVV.